What follows are 18 T cell receptor beta chains derived from one specimen sequenced in a study of shared clonotypes between healthy human individuals. Sequencing was performed with immunoSEQ multiplex PCR; in TCRdb, only in-frame clones are kept and a portion is missing. Among about 680,000 clones listed, approximately 90% were seen once. Positive CCR7 selection of CD45RO-negative cells yielded the naive CD8 cells, and terminally differentiated effector memory CD45RA+ cells were excluded. The sequenced sample was naive CD8+ T cells sorted from blood. The receptors here all came from a young man in good health.

The chain has TRBV5-8 and TRBJ2-7; the D call may be TRBD1 or TRBD2 (5 bases each). This CDR3 comprises 14 residues. Per germline, CDR1 SGHTS and CDR2 YDEGEE. Trimming removed 4 bases from V and 2 bases from J, with 13 bases in between. The CDR3 DNA sequence: TGTGCCAGCAGCCCCTGGGACGGCACCTACGAGCAGTACTTC. As protein: CASSPWDGTYEQYF.

The chain recombines TRBV11-3 with TRBJ1-2, with 9 bases identical to TRBD1. Germline V gives CDR1 SGHNT, CDR2 YENEEA. With V trimmed by 6 bases and J by 5 bases, 10 bases remained unmatched. The CDR3 is 15 amino acids. CDR3 region: CASRNVGDRVYGYTF. The CDR3 bases are TGTGCCAGCAGGAACGTTGGGGACAGGGTTTATGGCTACACCTTC.

This clone was recorded a few times. The chain couples TRBV2 to TRBJ2-7; tentatively, D is TRBD2 (5 bases). Germline CDR1 and CDR2: SNHLY and FYNNEI. Trimming left V 6 bases short and J 5 bases short, with 11 bases between. There are 12 residues in the CDR3. The CDR3 reads CASSWRIDEQYF. CDR3 coding DNA: TGTGCCAGCAGCTGGAGGATCGACGAGCAGTACTTC.

The chain links TRBV7-2 to TRBJ2-7, with TRBD2 matching over 9 bases. The CDR3 consists of 16 residues. J was trimmed by 2 bases and V by 5 bases; bases with no gene match: 10. Germline V gene lookup returns CDR1 SGHTA and CDR2 FQGNSA. The CDR3 loop is CASSKPGTSTPYEQYF. DNA for the CDR3: TGTGCCAGCAGCAAGCCCGGGACTAGCACACCCTACGAGCAGTACTTC.

This clone appeared a few times. Additional DNA sequences in this sample encode the identical CDR3. The V and J genes are TRBV25-1 and TRBJ2-7; D gene ambiguous. The length of the CDR3 is 12 residues. Trimming pared 3 bases from V and 3 bases from J, leaving 6 bases between. Germline V gene lookup returns CDR1 MGHDK and CDR2 SYGVNS. CDR3 residues: CASSDPGYEQYF. The DNA for the CDR3 is TGTGCCAGCAGTGACCCGGGCTACGAGCAGTACTTC.

CDR3 sequence (DNA): TGTGCCAGCCACAGGGGAGATAGCAATCAGCCCCAGCATTTT. This sequence encodes CASHRGDSNQPQHF. J is TRBJ1-5 and V is TRBV19; 7 nucleotides line up with TRBD1. The J segment lost 0 bases and the V segment lost 9 bases, leaving 5 bases of the junction unmatched. This CDR3 spans 14 amino acids. Germline CDR1 and CDR2: LNHDA and SQIVND (reference sequence).

The chain couples TRBV6-5 to TRBJ2-1; the D gene is possibly TRBD2 (6 bases). Deletions cut 2 bases from V and 9 bases from J, with 17 bases between. CDR3 length equals 15 residues. Germline-derived CDR1 and CDR2 are MNHEY and SVGAGI. This chain's CDR3 is CASSYGGVQWAEQFF. The DNA of the CDR3 is TGTGCCAGCAGTTACGGCGGGGTCCAGTGGGCTGAGCAGTTCTTC.

The gene calls are TRBV10-3 and TRBJ2-2; 7 bases fit TRBD2. Germline values: CDR1 ENHRY, CDR2 SYGVKD. The CDR3 has 14 residues. After removal of 8 bases from V and 1 base from J, the junction contained 4 bases not matched to a gene. The CDR3 nucleotides read TGTGCCATCCGCGGGGGAGAGAACACCGGGGAGCTGTTTTTT. Its protein product is CAIRGGENTGELFF.

J is TRBJ2-5 and V is TRBV15; tentatively, D is TRBD1 (6 bases). Trimming left V 1 base short and J 2 bases short, with 8 bases between. Germline lookup yields CDR1 LNHNV and CDR2 YYDKDF (reference sequence). The CDR3 has 14 residues. The CDR3 sequence is CATSRGQEQETQYF. The CDR3 region has the DNA TGTGCCACCAGCAGAGGACAGGAGCAAGAGACCCAGTACTTC.

A note on this clone: The identical CDR3 is also encoded by other nucleotide sequences in the sample. The chain couples TRBV27 to TRBJ2-7, with D hard to call. Germline V gene sequence: CDR1 MNHEY, CDR2 SMNVEV (reference sequence). V lost 4 bases to trimming and J lost 1 base, with 2 bases between them. This CDR3 region has 11 residues. CDR3 in amino acids: CASSSSYEQYF. CDR3 nucleotides: TGTGCCAGCAGTTCTTCCTACGAGCAGTACTTC.

This rearrangement joins TRBV27 to TRBJ2-7; TRBD2 might be the D (7 bases). The germline gives CDR1 MNHEY, CDR2 SMNVEV (reference sequence). Trimming removed 3 bases at V and 3 bases at J, with 15 bases between. The CDR3 covers 15 residues. Written as DNA, the CDR3 is TGTGCCAGCAGTTTGGGGGGGGACATCTTCTACGAGCAGTACTTC. Its protein product is CASSLGGDIFYEQYF.

This sequence joins TRBV7-6 and TRBJ2-2; maybe TRBD1 (5 bases). Germline values: CDR1 SGHVS, CDR2 FNYEAQ. The CDR3 extends over 15 amino acids. Trimming removed 5 bases from V and 5 bases from J, with 15 bases in between. CDR3 sequence reads: CASSPPGFGTGELFF. The CDR3 region has the DNA TGTGCCAGCAGCCCGCCAGGGTTTGGAACCGGGGAGCTGTTTTTT.

The chain recombines TRBV6-5 with TRBJ1-1; D might be TRBD1 (6 bases). Trimming cost V 7 bases and J 9 bases, with 18 bases left between them. Germline CDR1 reads MNHEY; CDR2 reads SVGAGI. The CDR3 is made up of 13 amino acids. CDR3 nucleotides: TGTGCCAGCAAACGCGGGGGGGCAAGTAAAGCTTTCTTT. It codes for CASKRGGASKAFF.

The genes are TRBV29-1 and TRBJ2-2, with 7 bases fitting TRBD2. The CDR3 has 13 residues. In germline, CDR1 is SQVTM, CDR2 ANQGSEA. V dropped 3 bases and J dropped 5; count of bases not matched to a gene: 3. CDR3 coding DNA: TGCAGCGTTGACTCAGCGGGGACCGGGGAGCTGTTTTTT. Its translation is CSVDSAGTGELFF.

The chain is built from TRBV29-1 and TRBJ2-7; no reliable D call. This CDR3 has 12 residues. Trimming pared 5 bases from V and 5 bases from J, leaving 13 bases between. Germline V gene lookup returns CDR1 SQVTM and CDR2 ANQGSEA. The CDR3 DNA is TGCAGCGTTAGTAGATCGTCCGACGAGCAGTACTTC. Translated: CSVSRSSDEQYF.

The V gene is TRBV19, the J gene TRBJ2-1; D not certain. Trimming took 6 bases from V and 0 from J, leaving 6 bases between them. CDR3 length equals 13 residues. The germline V gene encodes CDR1 LNHDA and CDR2 SQIVND (reference sequence). The CDR3 loop is CASRGSSYNEQFF. In DNA form, the CDR3 reads TGTGCCAGTAGGGGCAGCTCCTACAATGAGCAGTTCTTC.

This chain links TRBV27 with TRBJ2-7; 10 bases fit TRBD2. V shed 3 bases, J shed 2 bases, and the junction held 4 bases outside the gene matches. CDR3 length equals 15 residues. Germline V gene lookup returns CDR1 MNHEY and CDR2 SMNVEV (reference sequence). CDR3 protein: CASSFLAGDPYEQYF. The DNA for the CDR3 is TGTGCCAGCAGTTTTCTAGCGGGGGACCCCTACGAGCAGTACTTC.

This CDR3 reads CASSSTPSGTDTQYF. CDR3 coding DNA: TGTGCCAGTTCGAGTACCCCGAGTGGTACAGATACGCAGTATTTT. The chain couples TRBV19 to TRBJ2-3; D gene unclear. Germline V gene data show CDR1 as LNHDA and CDR2 as SQIVND (reference sequence). CDR3 size: 15 residues. Trimming cost V 8 bases and J 3 bases, with 18 bases left between them.